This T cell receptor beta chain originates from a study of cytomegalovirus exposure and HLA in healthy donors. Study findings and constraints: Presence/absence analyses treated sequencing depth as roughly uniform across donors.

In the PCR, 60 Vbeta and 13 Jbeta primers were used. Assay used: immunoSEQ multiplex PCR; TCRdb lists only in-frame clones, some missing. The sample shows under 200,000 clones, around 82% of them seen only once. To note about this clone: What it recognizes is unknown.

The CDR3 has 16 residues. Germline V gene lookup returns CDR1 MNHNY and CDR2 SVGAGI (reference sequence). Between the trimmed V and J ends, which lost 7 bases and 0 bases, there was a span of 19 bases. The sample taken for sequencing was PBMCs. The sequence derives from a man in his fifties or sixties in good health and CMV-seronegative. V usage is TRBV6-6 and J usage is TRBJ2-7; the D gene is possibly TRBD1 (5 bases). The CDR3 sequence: CASTDPPGRASYEQYF. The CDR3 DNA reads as TGTGCCAGCACCGACCCCCCAGGCAGGGCCTCCTACGAGCAGTACTTC.